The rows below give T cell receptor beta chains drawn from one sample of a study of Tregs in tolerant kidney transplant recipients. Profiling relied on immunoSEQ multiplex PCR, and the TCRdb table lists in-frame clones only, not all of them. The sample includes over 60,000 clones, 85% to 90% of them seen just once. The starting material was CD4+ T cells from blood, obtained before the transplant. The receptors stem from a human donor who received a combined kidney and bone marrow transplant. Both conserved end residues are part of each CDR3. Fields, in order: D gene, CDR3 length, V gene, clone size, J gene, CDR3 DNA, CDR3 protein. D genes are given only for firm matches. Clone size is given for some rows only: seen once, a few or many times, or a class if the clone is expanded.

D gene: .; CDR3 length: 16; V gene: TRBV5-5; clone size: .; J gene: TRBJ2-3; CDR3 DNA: TGTGCCAGCAGCTTGAGTCCAGGGAATGATAAAGATACGCAGTATTTT; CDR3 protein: CASSLSPGNDKDTQYF
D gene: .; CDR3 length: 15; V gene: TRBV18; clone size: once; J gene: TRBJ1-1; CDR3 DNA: TGTGCCAGCTCACAGTCTTACGGGGGGCGCACTGAAGCTTTCTTT; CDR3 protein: CASSQSYGGRTEAFF
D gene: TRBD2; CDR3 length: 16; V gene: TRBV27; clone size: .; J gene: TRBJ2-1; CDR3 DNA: TGTGCCAGCAGTTTAAGGCAACCGGGACTAGCGGGAGGTCTGTTCTTC; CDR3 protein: CASSLRQPGLAGGLFF
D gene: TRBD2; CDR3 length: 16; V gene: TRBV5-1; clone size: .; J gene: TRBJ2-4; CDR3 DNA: TGCGCCAGCAGCTCGGAGACTAGCGGGAGTGGGGACATTCAGTACTTC; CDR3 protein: CASSSETSGSGDIQYF
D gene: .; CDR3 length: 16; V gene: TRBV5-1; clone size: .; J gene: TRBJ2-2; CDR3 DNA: TGCGCCAGCAGCTTGGATCGGGGGACAGCCACCGGGGAGCTGTTTTTT; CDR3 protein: CASSLDRGTATGELFF
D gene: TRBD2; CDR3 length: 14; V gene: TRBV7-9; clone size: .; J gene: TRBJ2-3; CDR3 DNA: TGTGCCAGCAGACTAGCGGGAGTGACAGATACGCAGTATTTT; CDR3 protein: CASRLAGVTDTQYF
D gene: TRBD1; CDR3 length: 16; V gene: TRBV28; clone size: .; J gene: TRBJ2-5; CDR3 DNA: TGTGCCAGCAGCTCTCCCATTAACAGGGGGCTAGAGACCCAGTACTTC; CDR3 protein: CASSSPINRGLETQYF
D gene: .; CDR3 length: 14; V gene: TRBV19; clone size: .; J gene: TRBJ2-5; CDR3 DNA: TGTGCCAGTAGTGGACCAGGGGGGAAAGAGACCCAGTACTTC; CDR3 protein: CASSGPGGKETQYF
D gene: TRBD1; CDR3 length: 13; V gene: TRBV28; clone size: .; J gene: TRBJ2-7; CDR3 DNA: TGTGCCAGCACCTCGGGACAGGGGTACGAGCAGTACTTC; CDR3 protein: CASTSGQGYEQYF
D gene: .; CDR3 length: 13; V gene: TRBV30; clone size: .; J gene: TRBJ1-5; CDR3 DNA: TGTGCCTGGAGTGGGAGGGGCAATCAGCCCCAGCATTTT; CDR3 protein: CAWSGRGNQPQHF
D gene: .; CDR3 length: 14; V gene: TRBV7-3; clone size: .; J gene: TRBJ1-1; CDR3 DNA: TGTGCCAGCAGCTTAAGTCCGGTGAACACTGAAGCTTTCTTT; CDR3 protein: CASSLSPVNTEAFF
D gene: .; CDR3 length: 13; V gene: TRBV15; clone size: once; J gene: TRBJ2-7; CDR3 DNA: TGTGCCACCAGCAGAGACAGGGGATACGAGCAGTACTTC; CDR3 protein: CATSRDRGYEQYF
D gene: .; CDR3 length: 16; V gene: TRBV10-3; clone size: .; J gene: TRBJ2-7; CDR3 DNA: TGTGCCATCAGTGAGTCCAAGGGGGTTGGGGCCTACGAGCAGTACTTC; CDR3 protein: CAISESKGVGAYEQYF
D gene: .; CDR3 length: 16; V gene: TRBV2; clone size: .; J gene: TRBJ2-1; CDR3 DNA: TGTGCCAGCAGTGACCCCGGCGGTAGCTCCTACAATGAGCAGTTCTTC; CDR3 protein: CASSDPGGSSYNEQFF
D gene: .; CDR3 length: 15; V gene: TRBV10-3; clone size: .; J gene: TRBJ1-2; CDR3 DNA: TGTGCCATCAGTGGAGGGACACCAGCTAACTATGGCTACACCTTC; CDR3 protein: CAISGGTPANYGYTF
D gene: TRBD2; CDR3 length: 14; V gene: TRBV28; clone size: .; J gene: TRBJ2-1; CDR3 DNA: TGTGCCAGCACGACTAGCGGGAGGGCCGATGAGCAGTTCTTC; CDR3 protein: CASTTSGRADEQFF
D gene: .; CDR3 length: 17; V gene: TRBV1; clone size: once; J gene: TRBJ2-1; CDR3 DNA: TGCACCAGCAGCCCGACCCTGGCGGGAATGGTGGGCAATGAGCAGTTCTTC; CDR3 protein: CTSSPTLAGMVGNEQFF
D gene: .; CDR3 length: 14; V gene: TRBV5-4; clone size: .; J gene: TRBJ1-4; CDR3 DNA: TGTGCCAGCAGCTTGGCTAGGAGTAGCGAAAAACTGTTTTTT; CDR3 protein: CASSLARSSEKLFF
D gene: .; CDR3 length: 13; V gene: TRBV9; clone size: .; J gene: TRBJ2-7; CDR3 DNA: TGTGCCAGCAGCGTAGTACAGGGCAGCGAGCAGTACTTC; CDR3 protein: CASSVVQGSEQYF
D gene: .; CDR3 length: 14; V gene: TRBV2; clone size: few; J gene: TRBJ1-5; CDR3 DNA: TGTGCCAGCAGTGTAGAAGGGCGGGAAAAGCCCCAGCATTTT; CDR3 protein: CASSVEGREKPQHF
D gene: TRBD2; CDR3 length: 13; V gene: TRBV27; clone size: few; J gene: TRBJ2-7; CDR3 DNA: TGTGCCAGCACCTATCAAGCGGGAGGTTACCTGTACTTC; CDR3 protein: CASTYQAGGYLYF
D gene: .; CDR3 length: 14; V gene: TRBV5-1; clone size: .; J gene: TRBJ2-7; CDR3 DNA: TGCGCCAGCAGCTTGGAGGACAGAACCTACGAGCAGTACTTC; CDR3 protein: CASSLEDRTYEQYF
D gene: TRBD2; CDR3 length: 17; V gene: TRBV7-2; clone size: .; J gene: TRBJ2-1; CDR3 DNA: TGTGCCAGCAGCTTAGAGACTAGCGGGAGCTTCTACAATGAGCAGTTCTTC; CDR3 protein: CASSLETSGSFYNEQFF
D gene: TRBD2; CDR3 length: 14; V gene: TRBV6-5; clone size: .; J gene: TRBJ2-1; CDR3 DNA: TGTGCCAGCAGTTTAGCGGGGTACCCCAATGAGCAGTTCTTC; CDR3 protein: CASSLAGYPNEQFF
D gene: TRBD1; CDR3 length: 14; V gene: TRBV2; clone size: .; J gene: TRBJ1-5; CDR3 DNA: TGTGCCAGCAGGGGAGACAGGGGCGAGGAGCCCCAGCATTTT; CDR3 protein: CASRGDRGEEPQHF
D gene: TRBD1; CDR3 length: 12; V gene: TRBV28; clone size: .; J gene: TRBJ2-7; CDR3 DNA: TGTGCCAGCAGCCTCGTCACAGGGGGCGTCGACTTC; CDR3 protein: CASSLVTGGVDF
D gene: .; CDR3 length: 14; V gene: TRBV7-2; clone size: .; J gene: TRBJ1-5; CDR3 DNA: TGTGCCAGCAGCTCCGGGTGGGGCAATCAGCCCCAGCATTTT; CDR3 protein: CASSSGWGNQPQHF
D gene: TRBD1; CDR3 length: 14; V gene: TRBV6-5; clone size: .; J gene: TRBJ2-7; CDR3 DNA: TGTGCCAGCAGACCCCCGGGACAGCCTTTGTTGCAGTACTTC; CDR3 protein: CASRPPGQPLLQYF
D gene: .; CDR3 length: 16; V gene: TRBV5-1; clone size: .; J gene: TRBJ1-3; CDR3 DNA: TGCGCCAGCAGCTTGACCGGACTGATCTCTGGAAACACCATATATTTT; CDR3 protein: CASSLTGLISGNTIYF
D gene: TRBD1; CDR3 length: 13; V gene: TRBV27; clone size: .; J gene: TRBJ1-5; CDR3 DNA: TGTGCCAGCAGTGCGACAGGGGGACAGCCCCAGCATTTT; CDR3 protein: CASSATGGQPQHF
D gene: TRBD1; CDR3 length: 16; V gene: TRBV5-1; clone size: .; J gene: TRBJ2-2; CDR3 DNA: TGCGCCAGCAGCTTGCTAGGGACAGGGAACACCGGGGAGCTGTTTTTT; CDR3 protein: CASSLLGTGNTGELFF
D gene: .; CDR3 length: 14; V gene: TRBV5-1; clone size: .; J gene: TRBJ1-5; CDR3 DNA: TGCGCCAGCAGCTTGGGAGAGTCGGGTCAGCCCCAGCATTTT; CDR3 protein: CASSLGESGQPQHF
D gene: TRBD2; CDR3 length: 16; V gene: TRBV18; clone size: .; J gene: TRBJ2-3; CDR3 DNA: TGTGCCAGCTCACCAGGCCTAGCGGGAGAAGTAGATACGCAGTATTTT; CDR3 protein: CASSPGLAGEVDTQYF
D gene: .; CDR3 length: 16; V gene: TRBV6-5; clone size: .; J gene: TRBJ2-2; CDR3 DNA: TGTGCCAGCAGTTCTGTAGGCAGGGTTGTCACCGGGGAGCTGTTTTTT; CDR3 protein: CASSSVGRVVTGELFF
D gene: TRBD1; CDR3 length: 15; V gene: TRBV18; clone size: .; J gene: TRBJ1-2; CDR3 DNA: TGTGCCAGCTCAACGGGGACAGCGACTAACTATGGCTACACCTTC; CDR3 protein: CASSTGTATNYGYTF
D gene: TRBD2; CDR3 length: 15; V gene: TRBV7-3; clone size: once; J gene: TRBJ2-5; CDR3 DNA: TGTGCCAGCAGCACCAGGGGGACTAGCGGAGAGACCCAGTACTTC; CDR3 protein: CASSTRGTSGETQYF
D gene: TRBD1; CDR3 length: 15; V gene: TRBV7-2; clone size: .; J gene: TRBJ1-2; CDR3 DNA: TGTGCCAGCAGCCTTCGGACAGGGGGAGGCTCTGGCTACACCTTC; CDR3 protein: CASSLRTGGGSGYTF
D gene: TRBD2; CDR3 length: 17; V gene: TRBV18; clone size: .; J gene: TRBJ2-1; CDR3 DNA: TGTGCCAGCTCACCAGGTGTTGGTAGCGGGACCTACAATGAGCAGTTCTTC; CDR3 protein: CASSPGVGSGTYNEQFF
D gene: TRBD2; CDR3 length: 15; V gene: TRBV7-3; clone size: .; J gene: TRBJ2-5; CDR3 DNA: TGTGCCAGCAGCATGGTGGCGGGAGATCGGGAGACCCAGTACTTC; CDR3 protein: CASSMVAGDRETQYF
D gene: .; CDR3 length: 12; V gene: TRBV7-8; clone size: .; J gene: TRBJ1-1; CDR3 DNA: TGTGCCAGCAGCTTATCCTACACTGAAGCTTTCTTT; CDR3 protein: CASSLSYTEAFF
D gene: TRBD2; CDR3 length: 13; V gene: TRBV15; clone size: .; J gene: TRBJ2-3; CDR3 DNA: TGTGCCACCAGCAGAGACTATAGCGGGAGATTGTATTTT; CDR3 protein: CATSRDYSGRLYF
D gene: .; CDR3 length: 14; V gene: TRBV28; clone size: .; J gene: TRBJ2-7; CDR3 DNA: TGTGCCAGCACCTCGGGGCTAGCGATATACGAGCAGTACTTC; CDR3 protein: CASTSGLAIYEQYF
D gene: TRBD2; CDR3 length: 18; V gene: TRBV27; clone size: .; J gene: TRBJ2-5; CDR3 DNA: TGTGCCAGCAGTTTGAAACCTAACCGACTAGCGTTTCAAGAGACCCAGTACTTC; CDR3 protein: CASSLKPNRLAFQETQYF
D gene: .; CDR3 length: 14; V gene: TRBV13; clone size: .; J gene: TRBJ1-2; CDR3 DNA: TGTGCCAGCAGCTTACCCACATATAACTATGGCTACACCTTC; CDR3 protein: CASSLPTYNYGYTF